Listed below are T cell receptor beta chains from one sample, sequenced in a study of blood T cells in healthy people across ages. TCRdb re-called the 5' RACE reads through MiXCR, storing one row per CDR3 protein. The table has roughly 1 million distinct CDR3 sequences, 20% to 25% seen once. These data also featured in a second study, about T cells of mothers and their children.

Input material: blood. The receptors shown here come from a girl aged 2 to 10 in good health. Both conserved end residues are part of each CDR3. The D gene is left open where the match is weak. Clone size is stated in some rows and not others, as once, few, many or a class when expanded.

clone_size	d_call	j_call	v_call	cdr3_nt	cdr3_aa
few	TRBD2	TRBJ2-5	TRBV7-2	TGTGCCAGCAGCTTAGGGCTAGCGGGGGCAGGAGAGACCCAGTACTTC	CASSLGLAGAGETQYF
few	TRBD2	TRBJ2-3	TRBV12-3/TRBV12-4	TGTGCCAGCAGTGAGACTAGCAGGTCTGAAGATACGCAGTATTTT	CASSETSRSEDTQYF
few	-	TRBJ1-4	TRBV20-1	TGCAGTGCCGCCGGGACCAACACTGAAAAACTGTTTTTT	CSAAGTNTEKLFF
-	-	TRBJ1-2	TRBV12-3/TRBV12-4	TGTGCCAGCGGAACAGGGGGCTACACCTTC	CASGTGGYTF
few	TRBD2	TRBJ2-1	TRBV5-1	TGCGCCAGCAGCTTGGTGGCTAGCGGGAGCAATGAGCAGTTCTTC	CASSLVASGSNEQFF
-	-	TRBJ1-2	TRBV7-2	TGTGCCAGCAGCTTAGACGCCAGGGCGCCTGATAACTATGGCTACACCTTC	CASSLDARAPDNYGYTF
-	TRBD2	TRBJ2-1	TRBV20-1	TGCAGTGCCGACTCCCCTAGCGGTGGGTCTTACAATGAGCAGTTCTTC	CSADSPSGGSYNEQFF
-	-	TRBJ2-4	TRBV5-1	TGCGCCAGCAGCTATGCTCCAATGGGGAGGAACATTCAGTACTTC	CASSYAPMGRNIQYF
-	TRBD1	TRBJ1-1	TRBV28	TGTGCCAGCGATCCGAGACAGGGGGATACTGAAGCTTTCTTT	CASDPRQGDTEAFF
few	-	TRBJ2-7	TRBV7-2	TGTGCCAGCAGTCCCACTTGGGGCGAGCAGTACTTC	CASSPTWGEQYF
-	TRBD1	TRBJ2-1	TRBV24-1	TGTGCCACCAGTGATGTAAGACAGGGTGAGCAGTTCTTC	CATSDVRQGEQFF
-	-	TRBJ2-3	TRBV18	TGTGCCAGCTCACCACGTGGGGGGCACCAAAAGTTCACAGATACGCAGTATTTT	CASSPRGGHQKFTDTQYF
-	TRBD2	TRBJ2-5	TRBV20-1	TGCAGTGCCACCACCCGACTAGCACAAGAGACCCAGTACTTC	CSATTRLAQETQYF
-	-	TRBJ2-3	TRBV10-1	TGCGCCAGCAGTTTCCGACCTACAGATACGCAGTATTTT	CASSFRPTDTQYF
few	TRBD2	TRBJ2-1	TRBV20-1	TGCAGTGCTAAGACTAGCGGGAGGGCCCTCGCATCTGAGCAGTTCTTC	CSAKTSGRALASEQFF
-	-	TRBJ1-2	TRBV7-2	TGTGCCAGCAGCTTAGGGTTAGGGGATGGCTACACCTTC	CASSLGLGDGYTF
few	-	TRBJ2-3	TRBV5-5	TGTGCCAGCAGCGCCAGGCTAGCGACTAGCACAGATACGCAGTATTTT	CASSARLATSTDTQYF
few	-	TRBJ1-2	TRBV29-1	TGCAGCGTTGAAGACCCCCCGAGGGGCTACACCTTC	CSVEDPPRGYTF
few	-	TRBJ2-3	TRBV5-1	TGCGCCAGCAGTCCAGCCGTCTCACTACCGGCAGATACGCAGTATTTT	CASSPAVSLPADTQYF